These T cell receptor beta chains were read from a single sample in a study of cytomegalovirus exposure and HLA in healthy donors. The assay was immunoSEQ multiplex PCR, and TCRdb's table has in-frame clones only and misses some. In the table there are some 180,000 clones, 77% of which are singletons. Sample: PBMCs. The origin of the receptors is a man between 18 and 35 years old in good health and CMV-seronegative. The CDR3 runs from the conserved cysteine through the conserved F or W. The order of the fields is V gene, J gene, clone size, D gene, CDR3 DNA, CDR3 protein. D genes are given only for firm matches. Clone size is shown for a subset of rows, as once, few, many or a class of expanded clone.

>TRBV28|TRBJ2-1|NA|NA
TGTGCCAGCAGGCAGGGCCCCTACAATGAGCAGTTCTTC
CASRQGPYNEQFF
>TRBV6-5|TRBJ2-1|NA|TRBD2
TGTGCCAGCAGTTACAGCCTAGCGGGAGGAGACAATGAGCAGTTCTTC
CASSYSLAGGDNEQFF
>TRBV30|TRBJ1-2|NA|TRBD1
TGTGCCTGGAGTGTCGGGACAGGGAGAGGCTACACCTTC
CAWSVGTGRGYTF
>TRBV11-2|TRBJ2-3|once|TRBD2
TGTGCCAGCAGGCCGTGGGCTAGCGGGAGGACAGATACGCAGTATTTT
CASRPWASGRTDTQYF
>TRBV7-9|TRBJ1-2|few|TRBD1
TGTTCCAGCAGCTTAGGGTCAACAGGGGATGGCTACACCTTC
CSSSLGSTGDGYTF
>TRBV4-3|TRBJ1-1|NA|NA
TGCGCCAGCAGCCCGGGCCAATCGGGAATAAACACTGAAGCTTTCTTT
CASSPGQSGINTEAFF
>TRBV9|TRBJ1-5|NA|TRBD1
TGTGCCAGCAGCGTTACCGCAGGGGGCTCCCAGCATTTT
CASSVTAGGSQHF
>TRBV5-1|TRBJ2-5|NA|TRBD1
TGCGCCAGCAGCTTGTTGACAGGGGAAGAGACCCAGTACTTC
CASSLLTGEETQYF
>TRBV4-3|TRBJ2-7|NA|TRBD1
TGCGCCAGCAGCCAATCGGGACAGGGGGCCTACGAGCAGTACTTC
CASSQSGQGAYEQYF
>TRBV19|TRBJ1-1|NA|TRBD1
TGTGCCAGTACTCCGGACAGGGTGAACACTGAAGCTTTCTTT
CASTPDRVNTEAFF
>TRBV30|TRBJ2-3|NA|TRBD2
TGTGCCTGGAGTACAGTAGCGGGAGCAGATACGCAGTATTTT
CAWSTVAGADTQYF
>TRBV4-3|TRBJ2-1|many|TRBD1
TGCGCCAGCAGCCAAGTGGGGACAGATTACAATGAGCAGTTCTTC
CASSQVGTDYNEQFF
>TRBV2|TRBJ1-6|NA|TRBD1
TGTGCCAGCATAAGACAGGGGTATTCACCCCTCCACTTT
CASIRQGYSPLHF
>TRBV5-1|TRBJ2-2|NA|NA
TGCGCCAGCAAGATGGGACTGACAAACACCGGGGAGCTGTTTTTT
CASKMGLTNTGELFF
>TRBV29-1|TRBJ2-7|NA|TRBD1
TGTAGCGTGGGGTGGACAGGGGGCATCACCTACGAGCAGTACTTC
CSVGWTGGITYEQYF
>TRBV19|TRBJ1-5|few|NA
TGTGCCGCAAAGCGAACTCACGGGACACTAAATCAGCCCCAGCATTTT
CAAKRTHGTLNQPQHF
>TRBV14|TRBJ2-7|few|TRBD2
TGTGCCAGCAGCCAAGAATGGACTAGCTTAGCCGAGCAGTACTTC
CASSQEWTSLAEQYF
>TRBV7-2|TRBJ1-4|NA|NA
TGTGCCAGCAGGAGGAGTGCAACTAATGAAAAACTGTTTTTT
CASRRSATNEKLFF
>TRBV2|TRBJ2-2|once|TRBD2
TGTGCCAGTACACTAGCGTCGAACACCGGGGAGCTGTTTTTT
CASTLASNTGELFF
>TRBV7-2|TRBJ2-1|NA|TRBD1
TGTGCCAGCAGCTTACGGGGACAGGGACGCCGGAATGAGCAGTTCTTC
CASSLRGQGRRNEQFF
>TRBV27|TRBJ2-7|NA|NA
TGTGCCAGCAGTTTATCCGGGACACACTACGAGCAGTACTTC
CASSLSGTHYEQYF
>TRBV4-2|TRBJ2-7|NA|TRBD2
TGTGCCAGCAGCCAAGATGTTGGCGGGGGGGCCGCCGAGCAGTACTTC
CASSQDVGGGAAEQYF
>TRBV7-2|TRBJ1-1|NA|NA
TGTGCCAGCAGCTTTGGGAGCAACACTGAAGCTTTCTTT
CASSFGSNTEAFF
>TRBV19|TRBJ2-3|NA|NA
TGTGCCAGTAGTATAGGAGGTGGGGCAACGCAGTATTTT
CASSIGGGATQYF
>TRBV12-5|TRBJ1-4|NA|NA
TGTGCTAGTGGTCCCGACAGTTTAAAACTGTTTTTT
CASGPDSLKLFF
>TRBV7-9|TRBJ1-1|NA|NA
TGTTCCAGCAGGAGAATGAACACTGAAGCTTTCTTT
CSSRRMNTEAFF
>TRBV4-3|TRBJ2-3|NA|NA
TGCGCCAGCAGCCAAGATCTACCTAGCACAGATACGCAGTATTTT
CASSQDLPSTDTQYF
>TRBV28|TRBJ2-7|once|NA
TGTGCCAGCAGTTTCTCGTCGGGACACCACTTTTACGAGCAGTACTTC
CASSFSSGHHFYEQYF
>TRBV11-2|TRBJ2-7|once|NA
TGTGCCAGCAGCCCGGGACACAGCTCCTACGAGCAGTACTTC
CASSPGHSSYEQYF
>TRBV7-2|TRBJ1-1|NA|TRBD1
TGTGCCAGCAGCTTGCGACAGGGGATGAACACTGAAGCTTTCTTT
CASSLRQGMNTEAFF
>TRBV27|TRBJ1-4|NA|NA
TGTGCCAGCAGGGGGGCTGGCGGCGGTGAAAAACTGTTTTTT
CASRGAGGGEKLFF
>TRBV4-3|TRBJ2-7|NA|NA
TGCGCCAGCAGCCAAGATATCGGGAGTGAGCAGTACTTC
CASSQDIGSEQYF
>TRBV29-1|TRBJ2-7|NA|NA
TGCAGCGTTGGCGGCCACCCTTCCGAGCAGTACTTC
CSVGGHPSEQYF
>TRBV6-4|TRBJ1-2|NA|NA
TGTGCCAGCAGAGAGACAAAACCTAACTATGGCTACACCTTC
CASRETKPNYGYTF
>TRBV25-1|TRBJ1-2|NA|TRBD1
TGTGCCAGCACCCCGGACAGGGAGGACGGCTACACCTTC
CASTPDREDGYTF
>TRBV2|TRBJ2-7|NA|TRBD2
TGTGCCAGCAGGACTAGCGGATCCTACGAGCAGTACTTC
CASRTSGSYEQYF
>TRBV19|TRBJ2-7|NA|TRBD1
TGTGCCAGTAGTATCTCTCGGGGACAGGGGGCTTACGAGCAGTACTTC
CASSISRGQGAYEQYF
>TRBV4-2|TRBJ2-7|few|TRBD2
TGTGCCAGCAGCCAAGAACCTAGCGGGAGCTCCTACGAGCAGTACTTC
CASSQEPSGSSYEQYF